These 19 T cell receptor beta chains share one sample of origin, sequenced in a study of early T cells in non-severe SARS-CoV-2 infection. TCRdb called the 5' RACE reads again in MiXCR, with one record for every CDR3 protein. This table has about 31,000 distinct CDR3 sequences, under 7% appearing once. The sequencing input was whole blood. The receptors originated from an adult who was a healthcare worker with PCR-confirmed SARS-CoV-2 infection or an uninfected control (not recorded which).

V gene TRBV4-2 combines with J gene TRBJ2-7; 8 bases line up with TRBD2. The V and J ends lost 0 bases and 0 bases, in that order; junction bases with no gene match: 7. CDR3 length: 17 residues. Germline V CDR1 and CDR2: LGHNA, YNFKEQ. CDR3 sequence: CASSQDPTSDNSYEQYF. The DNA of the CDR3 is TGTGCCAGCAGCCAAGACCCGACTAGCGACAACTCCTACGAGCAGTACTTC.

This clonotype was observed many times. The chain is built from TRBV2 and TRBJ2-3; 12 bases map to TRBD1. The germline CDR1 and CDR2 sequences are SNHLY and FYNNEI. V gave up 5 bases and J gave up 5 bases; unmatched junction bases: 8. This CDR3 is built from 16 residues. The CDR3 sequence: CASSPWGQGAKDTQYF. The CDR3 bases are TGTGCCAGCAGTCCCTGGGGACAGGGGGCTAAAGATACGCAGTATTTT.

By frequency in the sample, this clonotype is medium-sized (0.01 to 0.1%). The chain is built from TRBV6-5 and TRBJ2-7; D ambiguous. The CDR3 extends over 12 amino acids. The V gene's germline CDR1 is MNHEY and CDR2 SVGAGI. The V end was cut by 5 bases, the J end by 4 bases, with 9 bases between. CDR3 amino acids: CASSPSWYEQYF. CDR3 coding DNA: TGTGCCAGCAGTCCTAGTTGGTACGAGCAGTACTTC.

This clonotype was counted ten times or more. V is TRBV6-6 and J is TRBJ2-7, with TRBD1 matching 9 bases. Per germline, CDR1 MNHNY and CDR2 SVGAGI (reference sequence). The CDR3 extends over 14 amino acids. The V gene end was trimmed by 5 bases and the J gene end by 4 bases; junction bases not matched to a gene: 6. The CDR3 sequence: CASSRRDRAYEQYF. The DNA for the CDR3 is TGTGCCAGCAGTCGCCGGGACAGGGCGTACGAGCAGTACTTC.

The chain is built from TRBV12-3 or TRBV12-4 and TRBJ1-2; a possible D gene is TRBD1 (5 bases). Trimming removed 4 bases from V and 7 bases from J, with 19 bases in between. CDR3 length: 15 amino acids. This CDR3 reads CASSSGPVVQGGYTF. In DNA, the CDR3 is TGTGCCAGCAGTTCGGGGCCAGTAGTCCAAGGTGGCTACACCTTC.

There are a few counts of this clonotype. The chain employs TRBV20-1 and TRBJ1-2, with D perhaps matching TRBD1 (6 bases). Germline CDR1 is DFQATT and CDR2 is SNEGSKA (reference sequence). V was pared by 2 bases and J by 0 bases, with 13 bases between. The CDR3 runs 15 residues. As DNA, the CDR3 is TGCAGTGCTAGAATTACGGGACAACCTAACTATGGCTACACCTTC. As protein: CSARITGQPNYGYTF.

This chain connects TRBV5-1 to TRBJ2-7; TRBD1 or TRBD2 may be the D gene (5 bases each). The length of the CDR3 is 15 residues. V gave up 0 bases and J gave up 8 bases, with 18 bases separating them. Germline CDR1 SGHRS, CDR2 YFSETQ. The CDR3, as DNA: TGCGCCAGCAGCTTGGCCGAATGGGGGTTCGACAAGCAGTACTTC. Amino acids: CASSLAEWGFDKQYF.

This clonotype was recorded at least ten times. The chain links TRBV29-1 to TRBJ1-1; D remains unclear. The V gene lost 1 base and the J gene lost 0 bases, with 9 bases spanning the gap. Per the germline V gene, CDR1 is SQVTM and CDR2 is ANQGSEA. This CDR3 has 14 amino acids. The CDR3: CSVEASRMNTEAFF. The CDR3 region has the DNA TGCAGCGTTGAAGCTTCCCGGATGAACACTGAAGCTTTCTTT.

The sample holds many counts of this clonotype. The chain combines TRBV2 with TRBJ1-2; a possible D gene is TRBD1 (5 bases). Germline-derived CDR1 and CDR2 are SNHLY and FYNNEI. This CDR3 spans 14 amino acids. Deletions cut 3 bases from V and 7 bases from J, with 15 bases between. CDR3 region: CASSESTGVRGYTF. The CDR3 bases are TGTGCCAGCAGTGAGTCGACGGGGGTACGTGGCTACACCTTC.

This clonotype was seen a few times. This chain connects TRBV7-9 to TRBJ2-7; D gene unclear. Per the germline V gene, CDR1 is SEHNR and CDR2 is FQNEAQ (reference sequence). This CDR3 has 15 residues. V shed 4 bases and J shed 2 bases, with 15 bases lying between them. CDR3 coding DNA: TGTGCCAGCAGCTATCAGGACCACTGGCCCTACGAGCAGTACTTC. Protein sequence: CASSYQDHWPYEQYF. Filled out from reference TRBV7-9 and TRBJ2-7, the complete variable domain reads DTGVSQNPRHKITKRGQNVTFRCDPISEHNRLYWYRQTLGQGPEFLTYFQNEAQLEKSRLLSDRFSAERPKGSFSTLEIQRTEQGDSAMYLCASSYQDHWPYEQYFGPGTRLTVT.

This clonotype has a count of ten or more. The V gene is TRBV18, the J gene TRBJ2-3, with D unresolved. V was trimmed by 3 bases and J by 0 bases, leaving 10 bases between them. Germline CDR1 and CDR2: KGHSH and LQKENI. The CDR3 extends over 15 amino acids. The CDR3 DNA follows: TGTGCCAGCTCACCTCTGACTGTTAGCACAGATACGCAGTATTTT. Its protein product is CASSPLTVSTDTQYF.

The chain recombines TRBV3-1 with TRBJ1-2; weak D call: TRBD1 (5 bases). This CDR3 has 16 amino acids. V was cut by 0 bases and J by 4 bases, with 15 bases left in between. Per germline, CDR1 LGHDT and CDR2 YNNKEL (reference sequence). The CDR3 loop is CASSQDVRGTPYGYTF. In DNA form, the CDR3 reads TGTGCCAGCAGCCAAGATGTTCGGGGGACCCCCTATGGCTACACCTTC.

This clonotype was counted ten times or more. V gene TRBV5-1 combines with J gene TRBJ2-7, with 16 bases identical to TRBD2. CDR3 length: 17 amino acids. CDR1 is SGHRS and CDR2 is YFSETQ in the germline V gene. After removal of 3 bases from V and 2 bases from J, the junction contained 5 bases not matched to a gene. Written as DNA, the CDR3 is TGCGCCAGCAGCTGGGGACTAGCGGGAGGGATACCCTACGAGCAGTACTTC. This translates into CASSWGLAGGIPYEQYF.

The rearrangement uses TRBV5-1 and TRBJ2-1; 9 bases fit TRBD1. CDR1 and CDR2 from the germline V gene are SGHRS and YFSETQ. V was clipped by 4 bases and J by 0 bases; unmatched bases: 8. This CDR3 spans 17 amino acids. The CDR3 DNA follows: TGCGCCAGCAGCCTGGGACAGGGCTACAGCTCCTACAATGAGCAGTTCTTC. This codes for CASSLGQGYSSYNEQFF.

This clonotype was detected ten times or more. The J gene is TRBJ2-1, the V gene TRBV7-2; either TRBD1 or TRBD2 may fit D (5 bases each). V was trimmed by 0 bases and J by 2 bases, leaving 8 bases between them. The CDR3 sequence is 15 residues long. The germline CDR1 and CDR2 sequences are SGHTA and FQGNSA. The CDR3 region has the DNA TGTGCCAGCAGCTTAGCCGGGACCACCTACAATGAGCAGTTCTTC. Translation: CASSLAGTTYNEQFF. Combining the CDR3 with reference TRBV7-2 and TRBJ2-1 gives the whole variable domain GAGVSQSPSNKVTEKGKDVELRCDPISGHTALYWYRQSLGQGLEFLIYFQGNSAPDKSGLPSDRFSAERTGGSVSTLTIQRTQQEDSAVYLCASSLAGTTYNEQFFGPGTRLTVL.

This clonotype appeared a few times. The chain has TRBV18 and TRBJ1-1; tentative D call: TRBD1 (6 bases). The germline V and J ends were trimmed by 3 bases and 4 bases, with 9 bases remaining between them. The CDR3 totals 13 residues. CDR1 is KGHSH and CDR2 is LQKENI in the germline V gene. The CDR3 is CASSPGGLTEAFF. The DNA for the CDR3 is TGTGCCAGCTCACCGGGGGGGCTCACTGAAGCTTTCTTT. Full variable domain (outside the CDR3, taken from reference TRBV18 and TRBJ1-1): NAGVMQNPRHLVRRRGQEARLRCSPMKGHSHVYWYRQLPEEGLKFMVYLQKENIIDESGMPKERFSAEFPKEGPSILRIQQVVRGDSAAYFCASSPGGLTEAFFGQGTRLTVV.

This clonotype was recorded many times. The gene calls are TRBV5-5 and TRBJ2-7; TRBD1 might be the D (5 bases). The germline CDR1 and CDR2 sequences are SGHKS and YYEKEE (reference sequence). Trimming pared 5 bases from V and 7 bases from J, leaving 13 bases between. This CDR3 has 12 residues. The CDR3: CASSRTPWEQYF. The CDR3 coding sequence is TGTGCCAGCAGTCGGACACCCTGGGAGCAGTACTTC.

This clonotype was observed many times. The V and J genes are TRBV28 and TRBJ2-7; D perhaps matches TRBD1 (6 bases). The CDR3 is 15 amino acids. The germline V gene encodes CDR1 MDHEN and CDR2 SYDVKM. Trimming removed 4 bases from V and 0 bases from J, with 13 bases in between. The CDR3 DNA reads TGTGCCAGCAGTTCACACGGACAGCTCTCCTACGAGCAGTACTTC. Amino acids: CASSSHGQLSYEQYF.

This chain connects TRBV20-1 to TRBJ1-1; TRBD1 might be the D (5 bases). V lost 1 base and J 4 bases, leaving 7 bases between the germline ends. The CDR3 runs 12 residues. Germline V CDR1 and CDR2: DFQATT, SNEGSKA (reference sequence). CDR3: CSARGQGTEAFF. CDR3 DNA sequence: TGCAGTGCTAGAGGGCAGGGCACTGAAGCTTTCTTT.